Presented here are 21 T cell receptor beta chains from one specimen sequenced in a study of pediatric ulcerative colitis. Method: immunoSEQ multiplex PCR; TCRdb's copy keeps in-frame clones and lacks some. The sample gives approximately 10,000 clones, 88% of which show up once; roughly 7% is in the top ten. The sequencing sample was made of blood. The receptors originated from a girl aged 5 to 17 with moderate ulcerative colitis.

V is TRBV28 and J is TRBJ1-2; no clear D. The V end lost 4 bases, the J end lost 4 bases, and 13 bases lay between the germline ends. Looked up from germline, CDR1 is MDHEN and CDR2 is SYDVKM. The length of the CDR3 is 14 residues. In nucleotides, the CDR3 is TGTGCCAGCAGTTCCCCCGCAGGCGTCTATGGCTACACCTTC. It yields the protein CASSSPAGVYGYTF.

In regard to this clone: The junction shows a germline mismatch at one end, possibly a read error. V gene TRBV4-1 combines with J gene TRBJ2-7, with TRBD2 matching 10 bases. Germline CDR1 reads MGHRA; CDR2 reads YSYEKL. This CDR3 contains 17 residues. CDR3 DNA sequence: TGCGCCAGCAGCCAAGATCCCGAGGGACTAGCGTCCTCCGAGCAGTACTTC. This gives the protein CASSQDPEGLASSEQYF.

Only one count was recorded for this clone. This chain joins TRBV10-2 and TRBJ2-1, with 10 bases lining up with TRBD2. Germline lookup yields CDR1 WSHSY and CDR2 SAAADI. The CDR3 extends over 18 amino acids. After removal of 0 bases from V and 10 bases from J, the junction contained 15 bases not matched to a gene. The CDR3 here is CASSESGGLALIRGEQFF. As DNA, the CDR3 is TGCGCCAGCAGTGAGTCGGGGGGACTAGCGCTGATTCGAGGCGAGCAGTTCTTC.

As to this clone: A read error may produce the germline difference seen at one junction end. The chain combines TRBV7-9 with TRBJ2-3; 12 bases match TRBD2. The length of the CDR3 is 15 residues. The V gene's germline CDR1 is SEHNR and CDR2 FQNEAQ (reference sequence). The CDR3: CASSLAGGPGDTQYF. CDR3 DNA sequence: TGTGCCAGCAGCCTAGCGGGAGGGCCTGGAGATACGCAGTATTTT.

The rearrangement uses TRBV13 and TRBJ2-1; the D gene is possibly TRBD2 (6 bases). The CDR3 has 15 residues. Per germline, CDR1 PRHDT and CDR2 FYEKMQ (reference sequence). V was shortened by 1 base and J by 5 bases, with 12 bases between the two germline ends. CDR3 sequence (DNA): TGTGCCAGCAGCTTAGTTCTAGCGAGTCACAATGAGCAGTTCTTC. This codes for CASSLVLASHNEQFF.

This chain links TRBV27 with TRBJ2-5; the D gene is possibly TRBD2 (5 bases). The CDR3 is 13 amino acids. Trimming removed 6 bases at V and 5 bases at J, with 13 bases between. Germline CDR1 is MNHEY and CDR2 is SMNVEV (reference sequence). As DNA, the CDR3 is TGTGCCAGCAGGGCCAGGACGGGGGAGACCCAGTACTTC. Its translation is CASRARTGETQYF.

CDR3 DNA: TGTGCCACCAGCAGGGCAGGGTGGGCTGAAGCTTTCTTT. Encoded protein: CATSRAGWAEAFF. V and J are TRBV15 and TRBJ1-1; TRBD1 might be the D (5 bases). The V end was cut by 3 bases, the J end by 6 bases, with 11 bases between. Germline V gene sequence: CDR1 LNHNV, CDR2 YYDKDF (reference sequence). The CDR3 is 13 residues long.

The chain has TRBV7-9 and TRBJ2-6; 8 bases are a match to TRBD1. With 5 bases clipped from V and 1 base from J, the junction kept 7 bases outside the gene matches. CDR1 SEHNR and CDR2 FQNEAQ come from the germline V gene (reference sequence). The CDR3 runs to 17 residues. The CDR3 loop is CASSPRQGRSGANVLTF. Written as DNA, the CDR3 is TGTGCCAGCAGCCCACGACAGGGGAGGTCTGGGGCCAACGTCCTGACTTTC.

The V gene is TRBV28, the J gene TRBJ2-7; D remains ambiguous. V lost 2 bases and J 0 bases, leaving 5 bases between the germline ends. CDR3 length: 13 residues. Germline CDR1 and CDR2: MDHEN and SYDVKM. DNA of the CDR3: TGTGCCAGCAGTTTAGGAAGCTCCTACGAGCAGTACTTC. Translating it yields CASSLGSSYEQYF. The full variable domain, completed using reference TRBV28 and TRBJ2-7, is DVKVTQSSRYLVKRTGEKVFLECVQDMDHENMFWYRQDPGLGLRLIYFSYDVKMKEKGDIPEGYSVSREKKERFSLILESASTNQTSMYLCASSLGSSYEQYFGPGTRLTVT.

With respect to this clone: The junction differs from germline at one of its ends, possibly a read error. The same CDR3 arises from other DNA sequences in this sample as well. The chain combines TRBV19 with TRBJ2-2; D remains unclear. The CDR3 spans 11 residues. The V gene's germline CDR1 is LNHDA and CDR2 SQIVND (reference sequence). This CDR3 reads CAVGNTGELFF. The DNA of the CDR3 is TGTGCTGTGGGGAACACCGGAGAGCTGTTTTTT.

The rearrangement uses TRBV5-1 and TRBJ1-1; D is possibly TRBD1 (5 bases). Per the germline V gene, CDR1 is SGHRS and CDR2 is YFSETQ. Between the trimmed V and J ends, which lost 1 base and 4 bases, there was a span of 11 bases. The CDR3 is 14 residues long. This CDR3 reads CASSLFGGGTEAFF. The CDR3 region has the DNA TGCGCCAGCAGCTTGTTTGGCGGGGGCACTGAAGCTTTCTTT.

The J gene is TRBJ2-4, the V gene TRBV15; TRBD2 might be the D (6 bases). V dropped 0 bases and J dropped 6 bases, with 9 bases sitting between them. The germline gives CDR1 LNHNV, CDR2 YYDKDF (reference sequence). CDR3 length: 14 residues. The CDR3 nucleotides are TGTGCCACCAGCAGAGAGGTCGGGGGAAACATTCAGTACTTC. Encoded protein: CATSREVGGNIQYF. Full variable domain (rest looked up from reference TRBV15 and TRBJ2-4): DAMVIQNPRYQVTQFGKPVTLSCSQTLNHNVMYWYQQKSSQAPKLLFHYYDKDFNNEADTPDNFQSRRPNTSFCFLDIRSPGLGDTAMYLCATSREVGGNIQYFGAGTRLSVL.

The chain recombines TRBV28 with TRBJ2-7; D is perhaps TRBD1 (5 bases). The CDR3 is 13 residues long. Trimming stripped 7 bases from V and 6 bases from J, with 16 bases between. Germline CDR1 is MDHEN and CDR2 is SYDVKM. CDR3 nucleotides: TGTGCCAGCAACCGACAGATGGAGTCCGAGCAGTACTTC. Translated, it gives CASNRQMESEQYF.

This chain links TRBV19 with TRBJ2-1, with 12 nucleotides matching TRBD2. The CDR3 totals 16 residues. Germline V gene data show CDR1 as LNHDA and CDR2 as SQIVND (reference sequence). Trimming removed 3 bases from V and 9 bases from J; junction bases left unmatched: 9. CDR3 sequence reads: CASSIPSGRAGSEQFF. Written as DNA, the CDR3 is TGTGCCAGTAGTATCCCTAGCGGGAGGGCCGGGAGTGAGCAGTTCTTC. The full variable domain, with the rest looked up from reference TRBV19 and TRBJ2-1, is DGGITQSPKYLFRKEGQNVTLSCEQNLNHDAMYWYRQDPGQGLRLIYYSQIVNDFQKGDIAEGYSVSREKKESFPLTVTSAQKNPTAFYLCASSIPSGRAGSEQFFGPGTRLTVL.

The chain couples TRBV18 to TRBJ1-1, with 7 nucleotides matching TRBD1. The CDR3 runs 15 residues. V trimming: 3 bases; J trimming: 4 bases; junction bases outside the gene matches: 8. The germline V gene encodes CDR1 KGHSH and CDR2 LQKENI. The CDR3 loop is CASSPNRDRVTEAFF. The CDR3, as DNA: TGTGCCAGCTCACCTAACCGCGACAGGGTCACTGAAGCTTTCTTT.

CDR3 in amino acids: CASSDTRQGDNEQFF. As DNA, the CDR3 is TGTGCCAGCAGTGACACGAGACAGGGCGACAATGAGCAGTTCTTC. The genes are TRBV6-1 and TRBJ2-1; 7 nucleotides match TRBD1. This CDR3 comprises 15 residues. The V and J ends lost 3 bases and 5 bases, in that order; junction bases with no gene match: 7. The germline V gene encodes CDR1 MNHNS and CDR2 SASEGT.

The sample holds one count of this clone. The chain combines TRBV7-2 with TRBJ2-7; no clear D gene. The CDR3 has 14 amino acids. The germline V gene encodes CDR1 SGHTA and CDR2 FQGNSA. V gave up 6 bases and J gave up 2 bases, with 14 bases separating them. The chain's CDR3 is CASSLTGGTYEQYF. CDR3 nucleotides: TGTGCCAGCAGTTTAACTGGTGGAACCTACGAGCAGTACTTC. Together with reference TRBV7-2 and TRBJ2-7, the CDR3 gives the full variable domain: GAGVSQSPSNKVTEKGKDVELRCDPISGHTALYWYRQSLGQGLEFLIYFQGNSAPDKSGLPSDRFSAERTGGSVSTLTIQRTQQEDSAVYLCASSLTGGTYEQYFGPGTRLTVT.

The chain uses TRBV19 and TRBJ2-1; 9 bases line up with TRBD1. Unmatched junction bases numbered 11, after V lost 8 bases and J lost 12 bases. The CDR3 spans 13 residues. CDR1 and CDR2 (germline): LNHDA, SQIVND (reference sequence). CDR3 nucleotide sequence: TGTGCCAGTCTCGGGACAGGGTCATTTGGGCAGTTCTTC. Residues: CASLGTGSFGQFF.

The chain joins TRBV27 to TRBJ2-3; no clear D gene. The V end was cut by 3 bases, the J end by 6 bases, with 4 bases between. The CDR3 extends over 11 amino acids. Germline assignment: CDR1 MNHEY and CDR2 SMNVEV (reference sequence). The CDR3 bases are TGTGCCAGCAGTTTCTATGATACGCAGTATTTT. Protein: CASSFYDTQYF.

This chain joins TRBV5-1 and TRBJ2-7, with 11 bases matching TRBD2. CDR3 length: 18 residues. The germline CDR1 and CDR2 sequences are SGHRS and YFSETQ. Trimming at V came to 4 bases and at J to 5 bases, leaving 17 bases not matched to a gene. CDR3 nucleotides: TGCGCCAGCAGCGGCGCCGGGACTAGCGGAACGCCATCCCACGAGCAGTACTTC. It yields the protein CASSGAGTSGTPSHEQYF.

The chain has TRBV6-1 and TRBJ1-2; D might be TRBD1 (6 bases). Trimming cost V 10 bases and J 6 bases, with 18 bases left between them. The CDR3 extends over 13 amino acids. Germline CDR1 is MNHNS and CDR2 is SASEGT. CDR3 region: CATNLSGANGYTF. CDR3 coding DNA: TGTGCCACCAATTTATCGGGGGCCAATGGCTACACCTTC.